This T cell receptor (beta chain) was retrieved from a study of cytomegalovirus exposure and HLA in healthy donors (dated by TCRdb to the late 2010s). Broadly, across the study: According to an earlier analysis of 587 of the donors, roughly 180 million T cells yielded 117 million unique TCR beta sequences and 250 to 350 Gb of sequence data. To predict cytomegalovirus infection status, the study brought together high-throughput TCR immunosequencing, statistical association of individual TCRs with disease status, and machine learning. In an earlier analysis of around 540 of the donors, high-throughput TCR beta sequencing was used to judge whether each TCR beta V gene segment behaved as functional or pseudogenic. The number of typed donors differed by locus: about 620-640 for A, B, C, DRB1 and DQB1; 500 to 550 for DQA1; around 610 for DPA1; and 400 to 480 for DPB1. An early release covering roughly 600 HLA-typed donors comprised about 300 gigabases of sequencing data and 85 million to 100 million unique TCR sequences. Among the roughly 400 genotyped donors, under 90% belonged to the genetic ancestry cluster associated with self-reported Caucasian donors. The study profiled the T cell repertoires of hundreds of subjects by immunosequencing and related them to cytomegalovirus serostatus. Because of strong linkage in the cohort, 4 to 6 DR-DQ haplotypes were treated as single units for association and clustering. Among about 400 genotyped donors of the cohort, an average of approximately 240,000 unique TCR beta nucleotide sequences was sequenced per donor, of which 15% to 20% were non-productive. The study aimed to test whether cataloging public T cell receptors could reveal signatures of past pathogen exposure. All discovery cohort repertoires had been generated on a single sequencing platform. Donor age, sex, ethnicity and CMV serostatus were compiled alongside the repertoire data. HLA typing covered class I and class II loci at four-digit resolution. Genome-wide SNP genotypes for about 65% of the roughly 700 donors were used in a later genetic analysis, which treated that subset as a discovery cohort. A later analysis re-analyzed previously published TCR beta repertoires from 660 or so donors and added high-resolution HLA genotyping to study TCR occurrence patterns. Rather than using new phenotypic data, the later analysis identified candidate immune exposures from TCR beta sequences and from how often those sequences occurred across donors. Besides the first cohort of approximately 710 subjects, a separate validation cohort made up of 90 to 150 different subjects was used. On the study overall, not on this receptor specifically: The classifier was reported to diagnose cytomegalovirus status with high specificity and sensitivity in both the original cohort and the validation cohort. The study gave a list of some 150 TCR beta chains associated with cytomegalovirus. HLA typing was unavailable for some donors at each locus, so association tests used only the typed subset. In this cohort, only TCR beta chains were sequenced, and detectable features were limited by the absence of alpha or paired-chain data. An earlier analysis of 587 of the donors showed that most TCR beta V segments appeared in productive rearrangements either about 87% or about 30% of the time, which broadly matched IMGT annotations. In a later genetic analysis, fewer N-insertions in productive TCRs were reported among donors in an Asian-associated ancestry cluster than the roughly 700-donor mean. The presence/absence analyses assumed that sequencing depth was roughly uniform across donors, and that assumption may not be true. Three of the identified cytomegalovirus-associated TCR beta chains were confirmed in vitro to be specific for cytomegalovirus antigens. When HLA alleles, especially DR and DQ, strongly co-occurred, TCR associations were difficult to assign to individual alleles. The authors suggested that the approach could potentially be extended to other disease states and immunological phenotypes. A later analysis associated 15,000 or so TCR beta sequences with specific HLA alleles at a false discovery rate of 0.05. The only immune exposure information available for the cohort was CMV serostatus. A cluster of highly shared sequence variants was judged likely to represent a technical artifact of the sequencing pipeline. Correlated functional status among segregating V segments might be attributable to linkage disequilibrium, but an unknown experimental factor could not be ruled out. A further reported finding was that TCR beta sequences accurately predicted the HLA-A and HLA-B alleles for most subjects in the first cohort. Several of the top co-occurrence clusters appeared to be linked to parvovirus B19, influenza, CMV and Epstein-Barr virus, according to a later analysis. Most TCR sequences were observed very rarely across donors, whereas some public TCRs were present in many individuals. In a later analysis, HLA-associated TCR beta chains showed more clonal expansion and lower generation probabilities than non-associated chains that were equally common. Most CMV-associated TCR beta chains appeared to be HLA-restricted in a later analysis, and the HLA associations seemed to be driven largely by CMV exposure. Because counts were too low, roughly 18 rarely observed V segments, including chromosome 9 orphons, were left out of the earlier analysis of 587 of the donors. The 87-base-pair reads could not distinguish some IMGT-functional V segments, including TRBV6-2 and TRBV6-3, so those segments were excluded. In a later analysis, the rate of TCR association differed among HLA loci, with DRB1 alleles having the most associated TCRs and HLA-C alleles having the fewest. V-gene and J-gene trimming of TCR beta chains was associated with a missense DCLRE1C variant in a later genetic analysis, and the association was replicated in an independent cohort.

Library construction relied on the immunoSEQ multiplex PCR assay. For the multiplex PCR, a mixture combining 60 forward primers for TCR Vbeta segments and 13 reverse primers for TCR Jbeta segments was used. The CDR3 region of rearranged TCR beta genes was amplified from genomic DNA by a multiplex PCR assay. The Illumina HiSeq System was used to sequence the amplified TCR beta libraries as 87-base-pair reads. Per the authors' processing: Across the roughly 640 repertoires, a later analysis counted roughly 77 million unique TCR beta chains, approximately 12 million of which were shared by at least two donors. A nearest-neighbor algorithm error-corrected the raw reads and collapsed the reads into unique sequences, merging closely related sequences to remove PCR and sequencing errors. Alignment of CDR3 sequences to IMGT reference sequences was used to assign V, D and J gene segments. For a sequence to be retained, at least a six-nucleotide match to both a V gene segment and a J gene segment was required. Rearrangements were called productive when the CDR3 lacked stop codons and stayed in frame with V and J; all others were non-productive. CDR3 was defined by IMGT convention, running from the second conserved V-encoded cysteine to the conserved J-encoded phenylalanine. Sequences without an unambiguous match to a single V gene segment were excluded from the earlier analysis of over 500 of the donors. In an earlier analysis of roughly 500 of the donors, V segments were called functional above 56.7% productive rearrangements and were called segregating when the between-donor standard deviation exceeded 5%. A statistical classification framework was built for diagnosing cytomegalovirus status from the catalog of TCR beta chain sequences. A later analysis assigned V and J genes by comparing TCR nucleotide sequences with IMGT/GENE-DB human TR gene sequences. Using the TCRdist pipeline, a later analysis assigned CDR3 sequences along with most-parsimonious VDJ recombination scenarios. In a later analysis, every TCR beta chain was defined by the combination of its CDR3 amino acid sequence and its V-gene family, and reads without a unique V-gene family were dropped. To address suspected cross-contamination and a sequencing artifact, a later analysis removed 592 highly shared, low-generation-probability nucleotide sequences. A later analysis calculated a clonal expansion index for each public chain from normalized within-repertoire ranks of inferred template counts. In a later analysis, generation probabilities were computed using a VDJ recombination model fitted to out-of-frame rearrangements, and the results were checked against IGoR. In a later analysis, TCR-TCR, TCR-HLA and TCR-CMV co-occurrence was scored with hypergeometric tests, and a repertoire-size bias correction was applied to TCR pairs. To estimate false discovery rates, a later analysis permuted the HLA or CMV assignments 20 times. In a later analysis, co-occurring TCRs were grouped using DBSCAN, with TCRdist sequence similarity added in when clustering inside HLA-allele-positive subsets. Repertoires with fewer than 30,000 or more than 120,000 public chains, plus five repertoires with anomalous nucleotide sharing, were excluded from co-occurrence clustering. TCRdb limited this immuneACCESS table to in-frame rearrangements with V and J called. A share of clones is missing; checked studies link under half to unresolved V genes, and the rest is unexplained. V and J calls and clone size come straight from that table; D and trimming were deduced from the DNA. The sample has about 110,000 clones on record, less than 85% of them singletons. Roughly 3.7% of the sample is held by the ten biggest clonotypes.

The cohort was made up of 666 healthy bone marrow donors. All cohort members were sampled while nominally healthy, although unrecorded immune exposures were likely present. The donor was CMV seronegative and was included in the group of about 350 seronegative cohort members. Each donor provided a peripheral blood sample, and peripheral blood mononuclear cells were used for TCR beta sequencing. The Qiagen DNeasy Blood Extraction Kit was used to extract genomic DNA from the blood cell samples. V is pared back by 6 bases and J by 2 bases, with 5 bases lying between the germline termini. The CDR3 measures 12 amino acids from cysteine to phenylalanine. The sequence is cut down to CDR3 DNA, 36 bases in frame from base 1. The germline V gene encodes CDR1 MNHNY and CDR2 SVGAGI (reference sequence). On this clone: Its target antigen remains unknown. Base-call qualities are not available, and no considerably larger clone is one nucleotide away.

The sequencing sample was made of PBMCs. In this chain, TRBV6-6 is recombined with TRBJ1-5; the D gene remains uncertain. The clonotype comes from a man between 60 and 75 years old in good health and CMV-seronegative. The CDR3 corresponds to CASSFGNQPQHF. The sequenced DNA: TGTGCCAGCAGCTTTGGCAATCAGCCCCAGCATTTT.